The rows below give T cell receptor beta chains drawn from one sample of a study of OX40 agonist ivuxolimab in advanced cancers. TCRdb's table, derived via immunoSEQ multiplex PCR, lists solely in-frame clones and lacks some. The profile shows roughly 75,000 clones, 85% to 90% of them singletons. The specimen was CD4+ or CD8+ T cells sorted from blood, collected in a trial of the OX40 agonist ivuxolimab. These receptors all come from an adult with an advanced solid tumor such as melanoma, head and neck, liver or kidney cancer. The CDR3 runs from the conserved cysteine through the conserved F or W. Each record gives: D gene, clone size, V gene, J gene, CDR3 protein, CDR3 DNA. A D gene is named only where the DNA matches it firmly. The listing skips clone size in some rows; elsewhere it reads once, few, many or a size class.

.	.	TRBV29-1	TRBJ1-1	CSVETGGGGNTEAFF	TGCAGCGTTGAAACCGGGGGGGGAGGGAACACTGAAGCTTTCTTT
.	.	TRBV30	TRBJ1-5	CASGMGGSNQPQHF	TGTGCCTCGGGGATGGGGGGTAGCAATCAGCCCCAGCATTTT
.	.	TRBV5-5	TRBJ1-4	CASSLTGATNEKLFF	TGTGCCAGCAGCTTAACTGGAGCAACTAATGAAAAACTGTTTTTT
TRBD2	.	TRBV28	TRBJ2-5	CASSLRMGGSSGSLQETQYF	TGTGCCAGCAGTTTACGGATGGGGGGCTCTAGCGGGAGTCTCCAAGAGACCCAGTACTTC
TRBD2	.	TRBV5-5	TRBJ2-7	CASSLAPTSGTYEQYF	TGTGCCAGCAGCTTGGCCCCGACTAGCGGGACCTACGAGCAGTACTTC
.	.	TRBV5-1	TRBJ1-2	CASSLEGDLGYTF	TGCGCCAGCAGCTTGGAAGGGGATCTTGGCTACACCTTC
.	.	TRBV10-3	TRBJ1-4	CAISEGLGNEKLFF	TGTGCCATCAGTGAAGGGTTGGGGAATGAAAAACTGTTTTTT
.	.	TRBV5-8	TRBJ1-4	CASSSTVVEKLFF	TGTGCCAGCAGTTCGACAGTGGTTGAAAAACTGTTTTTT
TRBD1	.	TRBV28	TRBJ2-7	CASSFSGTGGNEQYF	TGTGCCAGCAGTTTCAGTGGGACAGGGGGCAACGAGCAGTACTTC
.	.	TRBV7-9	TRBJ1-1	CASSLSGNTEAFF	TGTGCCAGCAGCTTATCGGGGAACACTGAAGCTTTCTTT
TRBD1	.	TRBV7-2	TRBJ2-7	CASSLVRTGGFEQYF	TGTGCCAGCAGCTTAGTCAGGACAGGGGGCTTCGAGCAGTACTTC
TRBD2	.	TRBV5-1	TRBJ2-3	CASSLEGTSGSQDTQYF	TGCGCCAGCAGCTTGGAGGGGACTAGCGGGAGCCAGGATACGCAGTATTTT
.	.	TRBV5-5	TRBJ1-4	CASSYQGFGEKLFF	TGTGCCAGCAGCTATCAGGGTTTTGGTGAAAAACTGTTTTTT
TRBD1	few	TRBV30	TRBJ2-3	CAWNTGGQGEDTQYF	TGTGCCTGGAACACAGGGGGGCAGGGGGAAGATACGCAGTATTTT
.	.	TRBV2	TRBJ1-2	CASSPRGDNYGYTF	TGTGCCAGCAGCCCCCGGGGGGATAACTATGGCTACACCTTC
.	.	TRBV2	TRBJ1-1	CASSRQSNTEAFF	TGTGCCAGCAGTAGGCAGTCGAACACTGAAGCTTTCTTT
.	.	TRBV28	TRBJ2-3	CASSQQLLGGTDTQYF	TGTGCCAGCAGTCAACAGCTCTTGGGAGGCACAGATACGCAGTATTTT
TRBD2	once	TRBV27	TRBJ2-3	CASSSTGTSDTDTQYF	TGTGCCAGCAGTTCCACCGGGACTAGCGACACAGATACACAGTATTTT
.	.	TRBV7-3	TRBJ2-2	CASSFLAGELFF	TGTGCCAGCAGCTTCCTGGCCGGGGAGCTGTTTTTT
TRBD1	.	TRBV7-2	TRBJ1-5	CASSLGTGDQPQHF	TGTGCCAGCAGCTTGGGGACAGGGGATCAGCCCCAGCATTTT
.	.	TRBV7-2	TRBJ1-3	CASSSRSTSGNTIYF	TGTGCCAGCAGCTCCAGGTCGACCTCTGGAAACACCATATATTTT
TRBD1	.	TRBV29-1	TRBJ1-2	CSVRQGAVYGYTF	TGCAGCGTTCGCCAGGGGGCGGTCTATGGCTACACCTTC
.	.	TRBV11-3	TRBJ2-1	CASSRRDGSYNEQFF	TGTGCCAGCAGCCGAAGGGACGGCTCCTACAATGAGCAGTTCTTC
.	.	TRBV28	TRBJ2-7	CASSSGALPYEQYF	TGTGCCAGCAGCTCAGGGGCCCTACCCTACGAGCAGTACTTC
.	.	TRBV11-2	TRBJ1-6	CASSLNAGYSPLHF	TGTGCCAGCAGCTTAAATGCAGGGTATTCACCCCTCCACTTT
.	.	TRBV11-3	TRBJ2-7	CASSLGYYEQYF	TGTGCCAGCAGCTTAGGGTACTACGAGCAGTACTTC
.	.	TRBV7-9	TRBJ2-3	CASTGSTDTQYF	TGTGCCAGCACGGGTTCCACAGATACGCAGTATTTT
.	.	TRBV2	TRBJ1-1	CASVSTGWSTEAFF	TGTGCCAGCGTATCGACAGGTTGGTCCACTGAAGCTTTCTTT
.	.	TRBV2	TRBJ1-5	CASSEDTYQPQHF	TGTGCCAGCAGTGAAGATACTTATCAGCCCCAGCATTTT
.	.	TRBV19	TRBJ1-2	CASSYRQGDYGYTF	TGTGCCAGTAGTTATCGTCAGGGAGACTATGGCTACACCTTC
.	.	TRBV5-8	TRBJ2-5	CASSRGRETQYF	TGTGCCAGCAGCCGGGGGCGAGAGACCCAGTACTTC
TRBD1	once	TRBV5-8	TRBJ1-5	CASSRTGDQPQHF	TGTGCCAGCAGCAGGACAGGGGATCAGCCCCAGCATTTT